The present TCR beta chain was sequenced within a study of T cells in tuberculosis. The wider study: CD1B tetramers identified T cells specific for mycobacterial lipid GMM. IGRA-negative adolescents, IGRA-positive adolescents with latent tuberculosis and adults with active tuberculosis formed this South African cohort. Whole-study findings and limits: Active tuberculosis TCR-alpha repertoires lay closer to GMM-specific TCRs than IGRA-negative controls, suggesting clonal expansion.

Germline lookup yields CDR1 KGHSH and CDR2 LQKENI. This CDR3 comprises 14 residues. V was pared by 3 bases and J by 1 base, with 10 bases between. To note about this clone: Its antigen remains unidentified.

The table came from immunoSEQ multiplex PCR; TCRdb's copy has only in-frame clones and leaves some out. The table shows tens of thousands of clones, with around nine tenths occurring only once. The sample consisted of PBMCs. This receptor was taken from a donor between 5 and 29 years old with latent tuberculosis or without tuberculosis infection. Some clones in this sample may be carry-over from other donors' samples. The V gene is TRBV18, the J gene TRBJ2-7; D perhaps matches TRBD2 (6 bases). The CDR3 DNA reads as TGTGCCAGCTCACCGACCGGGGGTTCCTACGAGCAGTACTTC. Translated: CASSPTGGSYEQYF.